This T cell receptor beta chain came from a study of blood T cells in healthy people across ages. Regarding the study as a whole: Researchers said unsorted PBMCs prevented a conclusive naive versus antigen-experienced comparison. Diversity of TCR beta correlated strongly with naive T cell percentage. The fall in TCR beta diversity per million T cells was roughly linear with age.

This clonotype showed up just a few times. Its antigen is unidentified. The use of a sample-barcoded 5' primer and a J-beta primer mix characterized a second PCR of about 7 to 12 cycles. TCRdb analysed the 5' RACE reads with MiXCR anew, one entry per CDR3 protein. Of fewer than 650,000 distinct CDR3 sequences detected, roughly a quarter appear once; the ten largest clones hold 3.6%. V shed 1 base and J 2 bases; nucleotides not matched to a gene: 6. The length of the CDR3 is 16 residues. Germline CDR1 reads DFQATT; CDR2 reads SNEGSKA (reference sequence). The sample also formed part of further work on T cells of mothers and their children. In that study: Overlap in related mother-child pairs always slightly exceeded unrelated pairs, never significantly.

V usage is TRBV20-1 and J usage is TRBJ2-3; 10 bases agree with TRBD2. Source material: blood. This TCR derives from a boy younger than 10 in good health. The CDR3 is CSARASSGGFTDTQYF. The CDR3 region has the DNA TGCAGTGCTAGAGCCTCTAGCGGGGGTTTCACAGATACGCAGTATTTT.